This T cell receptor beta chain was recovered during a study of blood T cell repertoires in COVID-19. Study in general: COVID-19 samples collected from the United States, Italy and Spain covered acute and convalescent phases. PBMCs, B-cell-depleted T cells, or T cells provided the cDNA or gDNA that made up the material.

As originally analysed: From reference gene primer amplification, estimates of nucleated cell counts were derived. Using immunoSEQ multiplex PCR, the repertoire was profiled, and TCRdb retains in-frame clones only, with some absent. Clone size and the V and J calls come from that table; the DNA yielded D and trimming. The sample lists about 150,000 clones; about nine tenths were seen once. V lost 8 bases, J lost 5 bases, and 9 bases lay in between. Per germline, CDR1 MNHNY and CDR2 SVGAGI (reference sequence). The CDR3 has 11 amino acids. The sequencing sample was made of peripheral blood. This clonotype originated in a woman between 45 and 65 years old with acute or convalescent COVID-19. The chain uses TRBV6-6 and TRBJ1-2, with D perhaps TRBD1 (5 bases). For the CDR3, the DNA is TGTGCCAGCCGGGACTTGTATGGCTACACCTTC. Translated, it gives CASRDLYGYTF.